A selection of T cell receptor beta chains follows, all from one sample in a study of prognosis after radiotherapy for stage I lung cancer. MiXCR was run by TCRdb on the multiplex PCR reads, yielding one entry per CDR3 protein. This table holds some 11,000 distinct CDR3 sequences, around 55% found once. This specimen consisted of PBMCs, obtained before or after stereotactic body radiation therapy (not recorded which). Every receptor here comes from a donor aged 50 or older with non-small cell lung cancer. The CDR3 runs from the conserved cysteine through the conserved F or W. A D gene is named only where the DNA matches it firmly. A row's size may be missing; if present it is once, few, many or a size class.

d_gene	j_gene	abundance	v_gene	CDR3nt	CDR3aa
-	TRBJ1-2	medium-sized	TRBV5-1	TGCGCCAGCAGCTTAAGGGCAGGGGACAACTATGGCTACACCTTC	CASSLRAGDNYGYTF
TRBD1	TRBJ2-1	medium-sized	TRBV12-3/TRBV12-4	TGTGCCAGCAGTGACAGGGGGTTTTATGAGCAGTTCTTC	CASSDRGFYEQFF
-	TRBJ1-4	many	TRBV5-1	TGCGCCAGCAGCTTCCGTGGCAGGGAGGCTGAAAAACTGTTTTTT	CASSFRGREAEKLFF
TRBD2	TRBJ2-5	-	TRBV20-1	TGCAGTGCTAGAGATTTTAGCGGGGGGGCCAGGGAGACCCAGTACTTC	CSARDFSGGARETQYF
TRBD2	TRBJ2-1	many	TRBV4-1	TGCGCCAGCAGCCCGCGGATGACTTTAGCGGGGGGGGGTTACAATGAGCAGTTCTTC	CASSPRMTLAGGGYNEQFF
-	TRBJ2-7	medium-sized	TRBV2	TGTGCCAGCAGTGAAGCGCTTCGACAGGGAGGGTACTTC	CASSEALRQGGYF
-	TRBJ2-1	-	TRBV28	TGTGCCAGCAGTTTGAGGGCCAGGGTAGTTGTTGAGCAGTTCTTC	CASSLRARVVVEQFF
-	TRBJ1-2	-	TRBV5-1	TGCGCCAGCAGCCGGGGGACCCCTGGGAACTATGGCTACACCTTC	CASSRGTPGNYGYTF
TRBD2	TRBJ2-3	-	TRBV7-9	TGTGCCAGCAGCATAGGACTAGCGGGGGCGGAAGATACGCAGTATTTT	CASSIGLAGAEDTQYF
-	TRBJ2-2	-	TRBV20-1	TGCAGTGCTCCCCGGAGTCGAGTCACCGGGGAGCTGTTTTTT	CSAPRSRVTGELFF
-	TRBJ1-6	-	TRBV2	TGTGCCAGCAGTTCTCGGACTAATAATTCACCCCTCCACTTT	CASSSRTNNSPLHF
-	TRBJ1-1	once	TRBV20-1	TGCAGTGCCTGGACGGACATGAACACTGAAGCTTTCTTT	CSAWTDMNTEAFF
TRBD2	TRBJ2-7	once	TRBV19	TGTGCCAGTAGTATCGGGACTAGCGGGGATAGCTCCTACGAGCAGTACTTC	CASSIGTSGDSSYEQYF
-	TRBJ1-2	-	TRBV7-8	TGTGCCAACAGGCCCTCTGGAAGTTCTGGCGGCTACACCTTC	CANRPSGSSGGYTF
-	TRBJ1-4	many	TRBV5-4	TGTGCCAGCAGCTTGTCGGGGGAGACGGAAAAACTGTTTTTT	CASSLSGETEKLFF
-	TRBJ2-7	medium-sized	TRBV28	TGTGCCAGTTTCTACGAGCAGTACTTC	CASFYEQYF
-	TRBJ1-6	once	TRBV6-5	TGTGCCAGCAGTTACTCAGATTGTCTACGGATGAATTCACCCCTCCACTTT	CASSYSDCLRMNSPLHF
-	TRBJ1-3	medium-sized	TRBV2	TGTGCCAGCAAGGGGACCGTCTCTGGAAACACCATATATTTT	CASKGTVSGNTIYF
-	TRBJ1-1	many	TRBV7-3	TGTGCCAGCAGCTTAGTCCCGGGGAACACTGAAGCTTTCTTT	CASSLVPGNTEAFF
-	TRBJ2-7	-	TRBV12-3/TRBV12-4	TGTGCCAGCAGTTTGTCGGGAGTCCTAGTCGAGCAGTACTTC	CASSLSGVLVEQYF
-	TRBJ1-1	-	TRBV28	TGTGCCAGCAGTTTAGTCAAGGGAAGTGAAGCTTTCTTT	CASSLVKGSEAFF
-	TRBJ1-2	-	TRBV7-9	TGTGCCAGCAGCTTAATGGGGGCCGCCCACCTCTATGGCTACACCTTC	CASSLMGAAHLYGYTF
-	TRBJ2-7	medium-sized	TRBV20-1	TGCAGTGCTAGAACTAGCCACGAGCAGTACTTC	CSARTSHEQYF
-	TRBJ1-1	-	TRBV7-9	TGTGCCAGCATCAATGACAGGCAGTCCTTTGAAGCTTTCTTT	CASINDRQSFEAFF
-	TRBJ2-1	once	TRBV12-3/TRBV12-4	TGTGCCAGCATCCCCTTGACAGGTGGCAATGAGCAGTTCTTC	CASIPLTGGNEQFF